A single sample is the source of the 17 T cell receptor beta chains below, sequenced in a study of cytomegalovirus exposure and HLA in healthy donors. Vbeta (60) and Jbeta (13) primers were used in the PCR. The method was immunoSEQ multiplex PCR; TCRdb's version includes in-frame clones alone and lacks a portion of them. This sample has about 190,000 clones, with 75% to 90% found just once. The specimen was PBMCs. The receptors were sampled from a man aged 35 to 55 in good health and CMV-seropositive.

The count of this clone is one. The genes are TRBV6-4 and TRBJ2-7, with D tentatively TRBD2 (6 bases). Trimming pared 0 bases from V and 7 bases from J, leaving 10 bases between. The CDR3 has 13 amino acids. The germline CDR1 and CDR2 sequences are MRHNA and SNTAGT. As DNA, the CDR3 is TGTGCCAGCAGTGACTCTGCGGGGTTGGAGCAGTACTTC. Translation gives CASSDSAGLEQYF.

The genes are TRBV7-4 and TRBJ1-1, with D tentatively TRBD1 (6 bases). The CDR3 has 16 residues. Germline CDR1 SGHVT, CDR2 SQSDAQ. Trimming shortened V by 6 bases and J by 3 bases, and 20 bases separated the two germline ends. The CDR3 bases are TGTGCCAGCAGTCCCGGGCCCGAGCCAGGGGACACTGAAGCTTTCTTT. Its protein is CASSPGPEPGDTEAFF.

Worth noting for this clone: At one boundary the junction diverges from the germline segment, which might be a read error. V is TRBV7-9 and J is TRBJ1-5; D is undetermined. This CDR3 comprises 12 residues. Germline CDR1 reads SEHNR; CDR2 reads FQNEAQ (reference sequence). The CDR3 spells CSSSLSNQPQHF. In DNA, the CDR3 is TGTTCCAGCAGCCTTAGCAATCAGCCCCAGCATTTT.

This clone was recorded once. The rearrangement joins TRBV10-3 to TRBJ1-2; D is ambiguous. The CDR3 length is 14 residues. Germline V CDR1 and CDR2: ENHRY, SYGVKD. Trimming pared 1 base from V and 4 bases from J, leaving 10 bases between. CDR3 sequence reads: CAISEYRDTYGYTF. CDR3 nucleotide sequence: TGTGCCATCAGTGAGTATCGGGATACCTATGGCTACACCTTC.

This chain joins TRBV7-3 and TRBJ1-1; D unresolved. Per the germline V gene, CDR1 is SGHTA and CDR2 is FQGTGA. V lost 1 base and J lost 0, with 15 bases in between. The CDR3 totals 17 residues. This CDR3 is CASSLIGIGPMNTEAFF. CDR3 in DNA: TGTGCCAGCAGCTTAATCGGGATCGGTCCAATGAACACTGAAGCTTTCTTT.

The chain combines TRBV7-2 with TRBJ2-1; TRBD2 aligns across 8 bases. The J segment lost 1 base and the V segment lost 5 bases, leaving 10 bases of the junction unmatched. Germline loops: CDR1 SGHTA, CDR2 FQGNSA. The CDR3 is 17 residues long. The chain's CDR3 is CASSARGGGSSYNEQFF. CDR3 DNA sequence: TGTGCCAGCAGCGCCAGGGGCGGGGGGTCTTCCTACAATGAGCAGTTCTTC.

V and J are TRBV9 and TRBJ2-7; TRBD1 matches 10 bases. The CDR3 loop spans 16 amino acids. From germline, CDR1 is SGDLS and CDR2 YYNGEE. J gave up 5 bases and V 2 bases, and 10 bases lay outside the gene matches. The CDR3 DNA reads as TGTGCCAGCAGCGTCTCCGGGACAGGGGTGATCAACGAGCAGTACTTC. The encoded protein is CASSVSGTGVINEQYF.

The V and J genes are TRBV14 and TRBJ1-2; 9 bases are shared with TRBD1. V lost 1 base to trimming and J lost 7 bases; unmatched junction nucleotides: 7. From germline, CDR1 is SGHDN and CDR2 FVKESK. The CDR3 loop spans 15 amino acids. CDR3 in DNA: TGTGCCAGCAGCCAAGTCCCGGGACAGGGAGCTGGCTACACCTTC. Translating gives CASSQVPGQGAGYTF.

This chain joins TRBV4-3 and TRBJ2-7; 8 bases map to TRBD1. V gave up 4 bases and J gave up 5 bases; unmatched junction bases: 13. CDR1 LGHNA and CDR2 YSLEER come from the germline V gene. The CDR3 is 16 residues long. The DNA of the CDR3 is TGCGCCAGCAGCCGAGGACAGGGAATCGTAGGTGACGAGCAGTACTTC. Its protein product is CASSRGQGIVGDEQYF.

The chain is built from TRBV9 and TRBJ2-3, with D unresolved. This CDR3 comprises 12 residues. The germline V and J ends were trimmed by 7 bases and 3 bases, with 9 bases remaining between them. CDR1 is SGDLS, CDR2 YYNGEE, per germline. The CDR3 spells CASVEVTDTQYF. In nucleotides, the CDR3 is TGTGCCAGCGTCGAGGTAACAGATACGCAGTATTTT. The entire variable domain, with the rest obtained from reference TRBV9 and TRBJ2-3, is as follows: DSGVTQTPKHLITATGQRVTLRCSPRSGDLSVYWYQQSLDQGLQFLIQYYNGEERAKGNILERFSAQQFPDLHSELNLSSLELGDSALYFCASVEVTDTQYFGPGTRLTVL.

The chain uses TRBV29-1 and TRBJ2-6; TRBD1 matches at 7 bases. This CDR3 has 17 amino acids. Germline lookup yields CDR1 SQVTM and CDR2 ANQGSEA. Unmatched junction bases numbered 10, after V lost 4 bases and J lost 1 base. The CDR3 sequence: CSVGDSRTFSGANVLTF. CDR3 DNA: TGCAGCGTTGGGGACAGCCGAACCTTTTCTGGGGCCAACGTCCTGACTTTC.

This clone was found once. The chain has TRBV27 and TRBJ2-1; D is unresolved. Germline values: CDR1 MNHEY, CDR2 SMNVEV (reference sequence). V was shortened by 10 bases and J by 4 bases, with 8 bases between the two germline ends. The CDR3 loop spans 11 amino acids. The CDR3 is CATMTYNEQFF. The CDR3 coding sequence is TGTGCCACCATGACTTACAATGAGCAGTTCTTC.

This clone was seen a single time. J is TRBJ2-7 and V is TRBV21-1; the listed D gene, TRBD2, was not tested against the DNA. TRBV21-1 is described as a pseudogene. The length of the CDR3 is 18 residues. CDR3 in amino acids: CASSPSEGLAGPTYEQYF. The CDR3 coding sequence is TGTGCCAGCAGTCCTAGCGAAGGACTAGCGGGGCCTACCTACGAGCAGTACTTC.

The chain recombines TRBV9 with TRBJ2-3; 7 positions match TRBD1. This CDR3 comprises 16 residues. Losses at the gene ends were 3 bases for V and 4 bases for J; bases not matched to a gene: 11. Germline assignment: CDR1 SGDLS and CDR2 YYNGEE. CDR3 DNA: TGTGCCAGCAGCGGACGGGACAGTTTTATCGCAGATACGCAGTATTTT. Translating it yields CASSGRDSFIADTQYF.

The V and J genes are TRBV19 and TRBJ1-5; 7 bases agree with TRBD1. With V trimmed by 6 bases and J by 7 bases, 9 bases remained unmatched. The CDR3 sequence is 14 residues long. Looked up from germline, CDR1 is LNHDA and CDR2 is SQIVND (reference sequence). This CDR3 reads CASSLVTGVQPQHF. The CDR3 nucleotides are TGTGCCAGTAGCCTCGTTACAGGGGTCCAGCCCCAGCATTTT.

This clone was found once. This chain uses TRBV4-1 with TRBJ2-2; TRBD1 agrees at 7 bases. Germline V gene data show CDR1 as MGHRA and CDR2 as YSYEKL. J was trimmed by 4 bases and V by 4 bases; bases with no gene match: 6. This CDR3 comprises 15 residues. CDR3: CASSRKGAGTGELFF. The CDR3 nucleotides read TGCGCCAGCAGCCGGAAGGGGGCGGGCACCGGGGAGCTGTTTTTT.

The gene calls are TRBV29-1 and TRBJ2-3, with a weak D call TRBD2 (5 bases). The CDR3 totals 12 residues. The V end was cut by 5 bases, the J end by 4 bases, with 10 bases between. The germline V gene encodes CDR1 SQVTM and CDR2 ANQGSEA. In DNA, the CDR3 is TGCAGCGTTCAGCGGACGGCAGATACGCAGTATTTT. This encodes CSVQRTADTQYF.